These 9 T cell receptor beta chains came from one sample sequenced in a study of blood T cell repertoires in COVID-19. TCRdb's copy holds only in-frame clones and misses some; the assay was immunoSEQ multiplex PCR. The sample contains over 75,000 clones, roughly 83% of which appear only once. The specimen sequenced was peripheral blood. These receptors were collected from a woman older than 75 with active or convalescent COVID-19.

The V and J genes are TRBV5-1 and TRBJ2-1; D remains ambiguous. The CDR3 totals 13 residues. Trimming removed 5 bases at V and 4 bases at J, with 10 bases between. Germline lookup yields CDR1 SGHRS and CDR2 YFSETQ. The CDR3 DNA follows: TGCGCCAGCAGTCGTGACTCTTACAATGAGCAGTTCTTC. Translation: CASSRDSYNEQFF.

The genes are TRBV9 and TRBJ1-3; TRBD1 aligns across 9 bases. The germline V gene encodes CDR1 SGDLS and CDR2 YYNGEE. The V gene end was trimmed by 0 bases and the J gene end by 3 bases; junction bases not matched to a gene: 4. The CDR3 spans 16 residues. CDR3 in DNA: TGTGCCAGCAGCGTAGGAAACAGGGGGCTTGGAAACACCATATATTTT. This sequence encodes CASSVGNRGLGNTIYF.

The J gene is TRBJ1-5, the V gene TRBV27; 8 nucleotides line up with TRBD1. The CDR3 has 18 amino acids. Germline V gives CDR1 MNHEY, CDR2 SMNVEV (reference sequence). Trimming took 2 bases from V and 0 from J; bases not matched to a gene: 9. The CDR3 DNA follows: TGTGCCAGCAGTTTACAACCGGGACAGGACAATAGCAATCAGCCCCAGCATTTT. Amino acids: CASSLQPGQDNSNQPQHF.

The rearrangement joins TRBV6-1 to TRBJ1-1; D call uncertain. V lost 0 bases and J lost 5, with 7 bases in between. The CDR3 is made up of 13 amino acids. Germline V gene sequence: CDR1 MNHNS, CDR2 SASEGT. The CDR3 region is CASSEASLTEAFF. The CDR3 DNA is TGTGCCAGCAGTGAAGCGTCTCTAACTGAAGCTTTCTTT.

The chain is built from TRBV3-1 (or the pseudogene TRBV3-2) and TRBJ2-3; 11 nucleotides line up with TRBD2. CDR1 and CDR2 from the germline V gene are LGHDT and YNNKEL (reference sequence). CDR3 size: 16 residues. V dropped 5 bases and J dropped 6; count of bases not matched to a gene: 10. This CDR3 is CASSFTSGGLFDTQYF. CDR3 sequence (DNA): TGTGCCAGCAGCTTCACTAGCGGGGGCCTCTTCGATACGCAGTATTTT.

The J gene is TRBJ1-3, the V gene TRBV20-1, with D maybe TRBD1 (6 bases). V shed 3 bases and J shed 1 base, with 16 bases lying between them. CDR1 is DFQATT, CDR2 SNEGSKA, per germline (reference sequence). The CDR3 contains 16 residues. As DNA, the CDR3 is TGCAGTGCTAGTGTGCGCAGGGGACCTTCTGGAAACACCATATATTTT. It encodes CSASVRRGPSGNTIYF.

The chain is built from TRBV28 and TRBJ1-2; 10 nucleotides match TRBD1. CDR1 is MDHEN and CDR2 is SYDVKM in the germline V gene. The CDR3 consists of 15 residues. The V gene end was trimmed by 6 bases and the J gene end by 2 bases; junction bases not matched to a gene: 6. CDR3 sequence reads: CASRLTGGANYGYTF. In nucleotides, the CDR3 is TGTGCCAGCAGACTGACAGGGGGCGCGAACTATGGCTACACCTTC.

The chain joins TRBV15 to TRBJ2-7; no clear D gene. Deletions cut 2 bases from V and 2 bases from J, with 10 bases between. CDR3 length: 14 residues. Germline loops: CDR1 LNHNV, CDR2 YYDKDF (reference sequence). CDR3 region: CATSRWVGPYEQYF. In DNA, the CDR3 is TGTGCCACCAGCAGATGGGTTGGGCCCTACGAGCAGTACTTC.

This chain connects TRBV6-5 to TRBJ2-5; possibly TRBD2 for D (6 bases). The V gene's germline CDR1 is MNHEY and CDR2 SVGAGI. Trimming took off 5 bases at V and 3 bases at J, with 13 bases between the two ends. The length of the CDR3 is 14 residues. The CDR3 DNA is TGTGCCAGCAGTCGCGGGACTCGAGAAGAGACCCAGTACTTC. Translated, it gives CASSRGTREETQYF.